A single sample gave rise to the 20 T cell receptor beta chains below, sequenced in a study of T cells in localized non-small cell lung cancer. Using immunoSEQ multiplex PCR, the repertoire was profiled, and TCRdb retains in-frame clones only, with some absent. The sample yields 26,000 or so clones, about 88% seen once. The specimen was peripheral blood, collected before any cancer treatment. The receptors shown here come from a female donor aged 60 or older with stage II squamous cell lung carcinoma.

The rearrangement links TRBV18 to TRBJ1-2; 7 bases line up with TRBD1. V shed 0 bases, J shed 7 bases, and the junction held 8 bases outside the gene matches. The CDR3 is 15 residues long. Germline CDR1 reads KGHSH; CDR2 reads LQKENI. The CDR3 is CASSPPPQGSRGYTF. The CDR3 region has the DNA TGTGCCAGCTCACCACCCCCACAGGGGTCCCGTGGCTACACCTTC.

The V gene is TRBV7-2, the J gene TRBJ2-1; 12 bases are shared with TRBD2. V was pared by 4 bases and J by 7 bases, with 8 bases of the junction left unmatched. Germline V CDR1 and CDR2: SGHTA, FQGNSA. The CDR3 covers 16 residues. CDR3 sequence reads: CASSWAPSGRGNEQFF. The DNA for the CDR3 is TGTGCCAGCAGCTGGGCGCCTAGCGGGAGGGGGAATGAGCAGTTCTTC.

The chain employs TRBV27 and TRBJ2-1, with 8 bases lining up with TRBD1. CDR3 size: 13 residues. V lost 7 bases to trimming and J lost 10 bases; unmatched junction nucleotides: 9. Germline V lookup: CDR1 MNHEY, CDR2 SMNVEV (reference sequence). The CDR3 loop is CASTQTGVREQFF. The CDR3 bases are TGTGCCAGCACCCAGACAGGGGTGCGGGAGCAGTTCTTC.

The chain uses TRBV5-1 and TRBJ1-2; TRBD1 agrees at 7 bases. There are 13 residues in the CDR3. CDR1 and CDR2 (germline): SGHRS, YFSETQ. V lost 4 bases to trimming and J lost 8 bases; unmatched junction nucleotides: 8. The CDR3 sequence: CASSPHDRVGYTF. The CDR3 nucleotides are TGCGCCAGCAGCCCCCATGACAGGGTCGGCTACACCTTC.

This chain connects TRBV6-1 to TRBJ1-4; 9 bases map to TRBD1. This CDR3 contains 15 residues. The J segment lost 10 bases and the V segment lost 3 bases, leaving 9 bases of the junction unmatched. Germline assignment: CDR1 MNHNS and CDR2 SASEGT. This CDR3 is CASSDSRGTGLKLFF. DNA for the CDR3: TGTGCCAGCAGTGATTCAAGGGGGACAGGGCTAAAACTGTTTTTT.

The chain joins TRBV5-1 to TRBJ2-7; D may correspond to TRBD1 or TRBD2 (6 bases each). The V and J ends lost 2 bases and 1 base respectively, with 10 bases between them. This CDR3 comprises 14 residues. The V gene's germline CDR1 is SGHRS and CDR2 YFSETQ. The CDR3 nucleotides are TGCGCCAGCAGCTTTGGGGGGCAGTCCTACGAGCAGTACTTC. This encodes CASSFGGQSYEQYF.

The rearrangement uses TRBV7-2 and TRBJ2-1; TRBD2 agrees at 12 bases. J gave up 6 bases and V 2 bases, and 2 bases lay outside the gene matches. Germline V gene data show CDR1 as SGHTA and CDR2 as FQGNSA. The CDR3 sequence is 15 residues long. This CDR3 is CASSLWTSGANEQFF. The CDR3 DNA reads as TGTGCCAGCAGCTTATGGACTAGCGGGGCCAATGAGCAGTTCTTC.

V gene TRBV18 combines with J gene TRBJ2-6, with D perhaps assigned TRBD1 or TRBD2 (6 bases each). The CDR3 loop spans 17 amino acids. Germline V gene sequence: CDR1 KGHSH, CDR2 LQKENI. V lost 4 bases and J 4 bases, leaving 17 bases between the germline ends. The CDR3 DNA is TGTGCCAGCTCACTATCGGTGGGGGGCTCCGGGGCCAACGTCCTGACTTTC. Protein product: CASSLSVGGSGANVLTF.

The rearrangement links TRBV6-1 to TRBJ2-2; D remains ambiguous. CDR1 and CDR2 (germline): MNHNS, SASEGT. The CDR3 runs 14 residues. Deletions cut 4 bases from V and 0 bases from J, with 6 bases between. DNA for the CDR3: TGTGCCAGCAGTGGGCGACCGAACACCGGGGAGCTGTTTTTT. Its protein is CASSGRPNTGELFF.

The V and J genes are TRBV28 and TRBJ1-3, with a weak D call TRBD1 (6 bases). Germline CDR1 and CDR2: MDHEN and SYDVKM. V was trimmed by 7 bases and J by 8 bases, leaving 21 bases between them. The length of the CDR3 is 15 residues. CDR3 loop: CASTRRTAGEDTIYF. The CDR3 DNA follows: TGTGCCAGCACCCGCCGGACCGCAGGGGAGGACACCATATATTTT.

The chain links TRBV9 to TRBJ1-6; TRBD1 agrees at 7 bases. Germline V lookup: CDR1 SGDLS, CDR2 YYNGEE. This CDR3 has 15 amino acids. V shed 6 bases, J shed 7 bases, and the junction held 10 bases outside the gene matches. The CDR3 here is CASNRDRDNNSPLHF. In nucleotides, the CDR3 is TGTGCCAGCAACAGAGACAGGGACAACAATTCACCCCTCCACTTT.

The chain combines TRBV5-1 with TRBJ2-3, with D unresolved. Germline CDR1 SGHRS, CDR2 YFSETQ. The CDR3 is 15 amino acids. V was trimmed by 0 bases and J by 4 bases, leaving 12 bases between them. CDR3 amino acids: CASSLAEYGADTQYF. The CDR3 region has the DNA TGCGCCAGCAGCTTGGCCGAGTATGGGGCAGATACGCAGTATTTT. Full variable domain (remainder filled in from reference TRBV5-1 and TRBJ2-3): KAGVTQTPRYLIKTRGQQVTLSCSPISGHRSVSWYQQTPGQGLQFLFEYFSETQRNKGNFPGRFSGRQFSNSRSEMNVSTLELGDSALYLCASSLAEYGADTQYFGPGTRLTVL.

The chain recombines TRBV19 with TRBJ2-2; D is possibly TRBD2 (7 bases). V dropped 3 bases and J dropped 5 bases, with 16 bases sitting between them. Germline assignment: CDR1 LNHDA and CDR2 SQIVND (reference sequence). CDR3 length: 16 residues. CDR3 bases: TGTGCCAGTAGTATCGGGGGGAGCACAGGGACCGGGGAGCTGTTTTTT. Translating it yields CASSIGGSTGTGELFF. Using reference TRBV19 and TRBJ2-2 for the parts outside the CDR3, the full variable domain is DGGITQSPKYLFRKEGQNVTLSCEQNLNHDAMYWYRQDPGQGLRLIYYSQIVNDFQKGDIAEGYSVSREKKESFPLTVTSAQKNPTAFYLCASSIGGSTGTGELFFGEGSRLTVL.

This clone was seen a handful of times. The genes are TRBV7-3 and TRBJ1-1; no firm D call. There are 13 residues in the CDR3. V dropped 2 bases and J dropped 3 bases, with 7 bases sitting between them. From germline, CDR1 is SGHTA and CDR2 FQGTGA. The CDR3: CASSLHEDTEAFF. CDR3 bases: TGTGCCAGCAGCTTACACGAGGACACTGAAGCTTTCTTT.

CDR3 nucleotides: TGCGCCAGCGGCTATGCGGGTCTTCTAAATCAAGAGACCCAGTACTTC. Protein product: CASGYAGLLNQETQYF. The V and J genes are TRBV5-1 and TRBJ2-5, with D maybe TRBD2 (5 bases). This CDR3 is 16 amino acids long. Trimming removed 7 bases at V and 2 bases at J, with 21 bases between. Looked up from germline, CDR1 is SGHRS and CDR2 is YFSETQ.

The chain has TRBV28 and TRBJ2-5, with 7 bases identical to TRBD1. The CDR3 extends over 15 amino acids. The V segment lost 3 bases and the J segment 1 base; nucleotides outside the gene matches: 5. Germline CDR1 reads MDHEN; CDR2 reads SYDVKM. The CDR3 sequence: CASSFTGVAQETQYF. In DNA form, the CDR3 reads TGTGCCAGCAGTTTTACAGGGGTGGCCCAAGAGACCCAGTACTTC.

A note on this clone: The sample contains more than one DNA sequence encoding this CDR3. The V call is TRBV5-1, the J call TRBJ2-1, with 10 bases identical to TRBD2. Germline CDR1 is SGHRS and CDR2 is YFSETQ. This CDR3 contains 15 residues. V was pared by 0 bases and J by 6 bases, with 3 bases of the junction left unmatched. The chain's CDR3 is CASSLGASGSNEQFF. The CDR3 DNA follows: TGCGCCAGCAGCTTGGGGGCTAGCGGGAGCAATGAGCAGTTCTTC.

V usage is TRBV30 and J usage is TRBJ2-7; a weak D match, TRBD2 (6 bases). The CDR3 sequence is 11 residues long. V was clipped by 7 bases and J by 1 base, with 8 bases between them. Germline CDR1 reads GTSNPN; CDR2 reads SVGIG (reference sequence). This CDR3 reads CALAVSYEQYF. CDR3 coding DNA: TGTGCCTTAGCGGTTTCCTACGAGCAGTACTTC.

V is TRBV30 and J is TRBJ2-3; D is undetermined. The CDR3 length is 12 residues. The V gene lost 0 bases and the J gene lost 6 bases, with 7 bases spanning the gap. Germline V CDR1 and CDR2: GTSNPN, SVGIG (reference sequence). The CDR3 coding sequence is TGTGCCTGGAGTGTACAAAGGGATACGCAGTATTTT. As protein: CAWSVQRDTQYF.

This clone was observed once. This chain links TRBV28 with TRBJ1-1, with TRBD1 matching over 7 bases. The CDR3 spans 18 residues. CDR1 and CDR2 (germline): MDHEN, SYDVKM. V trimming: 3 bases; J trimming: 4 bases; junction bases outside the gene matches: 17. CDR3 sequence reads: CASSFLLSEGGVGTEAFF. CDR3 coding DNA: TGTGCCAGCAGTTTTCTCCTGTCCGAAGGGGGCGTTGGCACTGAAGCTTTCTTT. The whole variable domain, filled in from reference TRBV28 and TRBJ1-1, reads DVKVTQSSRYLVKRTGEKVFLECVQDMDHENMFWYRQDPGLGLRLIYFSYDVKMKEKGDIPEGYSVSREKKERFSLILESASTNQTSMYLCASSFLLSEGGVGTEAFFGQGTRLTVV.